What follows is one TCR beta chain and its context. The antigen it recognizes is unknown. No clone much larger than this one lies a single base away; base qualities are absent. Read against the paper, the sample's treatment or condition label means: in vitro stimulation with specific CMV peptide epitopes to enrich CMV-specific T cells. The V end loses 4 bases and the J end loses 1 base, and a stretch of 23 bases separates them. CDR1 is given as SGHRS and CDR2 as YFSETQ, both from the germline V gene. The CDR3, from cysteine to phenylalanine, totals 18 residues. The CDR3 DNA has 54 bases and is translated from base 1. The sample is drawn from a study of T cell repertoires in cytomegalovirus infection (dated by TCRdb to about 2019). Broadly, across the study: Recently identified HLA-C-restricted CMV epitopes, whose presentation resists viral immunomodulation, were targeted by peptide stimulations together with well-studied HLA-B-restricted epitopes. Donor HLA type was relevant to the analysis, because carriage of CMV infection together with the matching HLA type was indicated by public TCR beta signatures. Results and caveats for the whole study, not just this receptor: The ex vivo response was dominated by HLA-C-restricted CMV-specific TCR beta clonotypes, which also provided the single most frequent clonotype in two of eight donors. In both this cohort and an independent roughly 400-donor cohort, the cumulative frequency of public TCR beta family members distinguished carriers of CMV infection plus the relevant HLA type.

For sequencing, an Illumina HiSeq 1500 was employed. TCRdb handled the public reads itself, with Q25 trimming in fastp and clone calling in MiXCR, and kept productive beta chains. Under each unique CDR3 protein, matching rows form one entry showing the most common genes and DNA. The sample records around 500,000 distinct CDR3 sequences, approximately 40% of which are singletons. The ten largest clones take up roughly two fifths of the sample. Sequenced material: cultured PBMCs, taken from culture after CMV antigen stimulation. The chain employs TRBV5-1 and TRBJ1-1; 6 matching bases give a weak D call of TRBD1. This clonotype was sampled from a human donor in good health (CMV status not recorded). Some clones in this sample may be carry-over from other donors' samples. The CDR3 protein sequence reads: CASSVWGGTPQGNTEAFF. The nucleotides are TGCGCCAGCAGCGTTTGGGGGGGCACCCCACAGGGGAACACTGAAGCTTTCTTT. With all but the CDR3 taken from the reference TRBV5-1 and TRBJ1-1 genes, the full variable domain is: KAGVTQTPRYLIKTRGQQVTLSCSPISGHRSVSWYQQTPGQGLQFLFEYFSETQRNKGNFPGRFSGRQFSNSRSEMNVSTLELGDSALYLCASSVWGGTPQGNTEAFFGQGTRLTVV.